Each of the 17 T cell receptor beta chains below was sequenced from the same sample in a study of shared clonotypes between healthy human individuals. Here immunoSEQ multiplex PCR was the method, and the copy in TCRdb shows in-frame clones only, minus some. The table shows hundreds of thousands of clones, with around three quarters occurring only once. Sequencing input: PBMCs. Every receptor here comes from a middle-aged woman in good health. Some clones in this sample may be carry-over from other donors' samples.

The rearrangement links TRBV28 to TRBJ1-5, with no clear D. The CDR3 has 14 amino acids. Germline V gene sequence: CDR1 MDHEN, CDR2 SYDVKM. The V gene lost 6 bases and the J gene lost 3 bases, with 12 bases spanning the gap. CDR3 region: CASSDGRDNQPQHF. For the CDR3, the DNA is TGTGCCAGCAGCGACGGTCGGGACAATCAGCCCCAGCATTTT.

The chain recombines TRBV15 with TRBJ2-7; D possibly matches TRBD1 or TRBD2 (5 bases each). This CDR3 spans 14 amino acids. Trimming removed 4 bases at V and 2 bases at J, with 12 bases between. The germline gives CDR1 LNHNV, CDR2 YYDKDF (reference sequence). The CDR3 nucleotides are TGTGCCACCAGCACCGGGACGGCACCCTACGAGCAGTACTTC. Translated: CATSTGTAPYEQYF.

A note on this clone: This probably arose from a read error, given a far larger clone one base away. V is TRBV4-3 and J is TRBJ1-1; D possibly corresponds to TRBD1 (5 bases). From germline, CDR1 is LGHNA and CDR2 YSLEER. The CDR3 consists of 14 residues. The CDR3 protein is CASSLTGGNTAAFF. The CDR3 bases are TGCGCCAGCAGCCTCACAGGTGGGAACACTGCAGCTTTCTTT.

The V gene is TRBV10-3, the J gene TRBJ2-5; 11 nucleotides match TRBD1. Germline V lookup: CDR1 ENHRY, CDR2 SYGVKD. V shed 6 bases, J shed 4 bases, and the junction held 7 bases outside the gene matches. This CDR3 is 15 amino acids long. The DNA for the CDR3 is TGTGCCATCAGACCCGGGACAGGGGGTGTAGAGACCCAGTACTTC. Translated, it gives CAIRPGTGGVETQYF.

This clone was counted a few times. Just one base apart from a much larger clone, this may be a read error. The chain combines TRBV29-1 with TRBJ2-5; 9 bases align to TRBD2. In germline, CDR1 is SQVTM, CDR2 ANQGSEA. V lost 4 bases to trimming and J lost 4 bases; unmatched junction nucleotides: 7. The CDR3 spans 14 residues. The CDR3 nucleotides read TGCAGCGTTGGGGTAGCGGGAGTGGCAGAGACCCAGTACTTC. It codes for CSVGVAGVAETQYF.

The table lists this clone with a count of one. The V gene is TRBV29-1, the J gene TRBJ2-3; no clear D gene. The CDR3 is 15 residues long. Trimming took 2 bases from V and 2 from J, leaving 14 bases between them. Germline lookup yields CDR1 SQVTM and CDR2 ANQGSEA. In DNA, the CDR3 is TGCAGCGTTGAAAAGCCCTCAGGAGACACAGATACGCAGTATTTT. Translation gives CSVEKPSGDTDTQYF.

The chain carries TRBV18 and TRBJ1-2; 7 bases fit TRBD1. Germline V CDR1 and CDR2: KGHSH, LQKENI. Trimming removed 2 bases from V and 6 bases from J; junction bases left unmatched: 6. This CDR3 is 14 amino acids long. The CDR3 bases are TGTGCCAGCTCACCATCCCAGGGGGAGAATGGCTACACCTTC. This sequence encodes CASSPSQGENGYTF.

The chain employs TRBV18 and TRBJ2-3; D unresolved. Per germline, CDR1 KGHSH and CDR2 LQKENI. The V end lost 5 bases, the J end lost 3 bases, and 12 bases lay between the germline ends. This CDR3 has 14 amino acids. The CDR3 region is CASSKSVATDTQYF. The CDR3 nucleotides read TGTGCCAGCTCAAAGTCAGTGGCAACAGATACGCAGTATTTT.

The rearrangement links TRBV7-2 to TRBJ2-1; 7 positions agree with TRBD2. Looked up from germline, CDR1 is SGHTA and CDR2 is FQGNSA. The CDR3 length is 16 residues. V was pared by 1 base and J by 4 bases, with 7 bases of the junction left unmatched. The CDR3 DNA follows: TGTGCCAGCAGCTTAGATCGCGGGAGTGGGTACAATGAGCAGTTCTTC. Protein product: CASSLDRGSGYNEQFF. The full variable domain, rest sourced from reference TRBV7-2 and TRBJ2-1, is GAGVSQSPSNKVTEKGKDVELRCDPISGHTALYWYRQSLGQGLEFLIYFQGNSAPDKSGLPSDRFSAERTGGSVSTLTIQRTQQEDSAVYLCASSLDRGSGYNEQFFGPGTRLTVL.

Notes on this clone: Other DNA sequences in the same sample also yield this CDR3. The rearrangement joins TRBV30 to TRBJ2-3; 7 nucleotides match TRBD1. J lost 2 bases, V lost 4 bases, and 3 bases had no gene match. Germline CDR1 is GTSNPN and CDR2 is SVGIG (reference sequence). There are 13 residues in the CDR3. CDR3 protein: CAWTGGHTDTQYF. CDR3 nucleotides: TGTGCCTGGACAGGGGGTCACACAGATACGCAGTATTTT.

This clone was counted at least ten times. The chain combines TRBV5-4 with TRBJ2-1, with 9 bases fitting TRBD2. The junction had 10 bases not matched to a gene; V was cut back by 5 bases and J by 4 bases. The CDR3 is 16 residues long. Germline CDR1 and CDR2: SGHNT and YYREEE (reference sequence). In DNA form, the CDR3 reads TGTGCCAGCAGATCAACAAGCGGGAGGTCATACAATGAGCAGTTCTTC. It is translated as CASRSTSGRSYNEQFF.

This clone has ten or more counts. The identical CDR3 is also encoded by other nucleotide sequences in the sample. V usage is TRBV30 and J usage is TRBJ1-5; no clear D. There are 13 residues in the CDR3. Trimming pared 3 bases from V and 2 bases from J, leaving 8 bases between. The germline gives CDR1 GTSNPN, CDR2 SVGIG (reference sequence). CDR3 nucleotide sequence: TGTGCCTGGAGCGGGAGGGGCAATCAGCCCCAGCATTTT. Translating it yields CAWSGRGNQPQHF.

The CDR3 DNA is TGTGCCAGCATCAGGCAGCCGAACACTGAAGCTTTCTTT. Its protein is CASIRQPNTEAFF. V usage is TRBV2 and J usage is TRBJ1-1; D gene ambiguous. V was shortened by 7 bases and J by 1 base, with 10 bases between the two germline ends. The CDR3 runs 13 residues. Germline CDR1 and CDR2: SNHLY and FYNNEI.

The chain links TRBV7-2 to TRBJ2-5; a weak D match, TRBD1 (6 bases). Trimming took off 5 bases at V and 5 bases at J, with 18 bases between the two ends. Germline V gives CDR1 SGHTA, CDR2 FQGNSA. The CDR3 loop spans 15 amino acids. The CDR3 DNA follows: TGTGCCAGCAGCGTCGGCATACAGGGCCGGGAGACCCAGTACTTC. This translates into CASSVGIQGRETQYF. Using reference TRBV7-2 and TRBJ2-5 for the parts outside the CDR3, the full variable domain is GAGVSQSPSNKVTEKGKDVELRCDPISGHTALYWYRQSLGQGLEFLIYFQGNSAPDKSGLPSDRFSAERTGGSVSTLTIQRTQQEDSAVYLCASSVGIQGRETQYFGPGTRLLVL.

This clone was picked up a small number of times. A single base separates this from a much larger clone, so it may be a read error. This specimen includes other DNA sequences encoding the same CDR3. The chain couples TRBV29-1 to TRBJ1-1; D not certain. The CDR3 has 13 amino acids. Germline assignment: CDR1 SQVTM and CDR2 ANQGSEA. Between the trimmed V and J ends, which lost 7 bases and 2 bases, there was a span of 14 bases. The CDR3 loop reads CSGRLRGNTEAFF. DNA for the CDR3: TGCAGCGGTAGACTCCGGGGAAACACTGAAGCTTTCTTT.

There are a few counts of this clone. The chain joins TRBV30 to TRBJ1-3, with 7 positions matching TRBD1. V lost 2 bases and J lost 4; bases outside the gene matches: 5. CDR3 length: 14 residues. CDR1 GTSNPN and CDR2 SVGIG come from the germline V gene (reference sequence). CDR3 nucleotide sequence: TGTGCCTGGAGTACAGGGGACTCCGGAAACACCATATATTTT. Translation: CAWSTGDSGNTIYF.

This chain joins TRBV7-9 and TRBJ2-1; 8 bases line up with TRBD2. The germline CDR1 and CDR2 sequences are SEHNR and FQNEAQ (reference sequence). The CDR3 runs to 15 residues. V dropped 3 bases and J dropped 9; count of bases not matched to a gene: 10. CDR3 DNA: TGTGCCAGCAGCTTTCGAGCGGGGGCTCTAGGTGAGCAGTTCTTC. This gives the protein CASSFRAGALGEQFF.